This T cell receptor beta chain was found in a study of blood T cell repertoires in COVID-19 (TCRdb year 2020). As for the study more broadly: Samples covering the acute and convalescent phases of COVID-19 were provided by collaborators in the United States, Italy and Spain. Deeply sampled blood TCRbeta repertoires from subjects exposed to, actively infected with, or recovered from COVID-19 were included in the dataset. The material from the prospective study consisted of cDNA or gDNA derived from T cells, B-cell-depleted T cells, or PBMCs. The sample metadata nearly always contained a de-identified subject ID, COVID-19 status, age in years and sex. The repertoires were released in a freely available public database meant as a resource for research on the immune response to SARS-CoV-2. Samples came from the ongoing ImmuneRACE study (first 160 participants) plus 1,254 subjects from 6 global collaborators. HLA class I and class II types, where available, came from metadata supplied by the sample provider rather than from assay-based typing.

Overall study outcomes, separate from this receptor: The amount of clinical and demographic metadata varied by source and participant and was provided uncurated.

Whole blood was collected in K2EDTA tubes by collaborating institutions according to the institutions' own protocols. For TCRbeta analysis, collaborators shipped samples in one of three forms: frozen whole blood, isolated PBMCs, or DNA extracted from either of those sample types. In the case of this clone: Its antigen is unknown. Base qualities are missing; no much larger clone stands one base away.

TCRbeta CDR3 regions were amplified from genomic DNA using the immunoSEQ Assay, a bias-controlled multiplex PCR. For the original study's pipeline: The number of nucleated cells in each sample was estimated by amplification of reference gene primers within the assay. To quantify the absolute abundance of each unique TCRbeta CDR3 rearrangement, sequence reads were collapsed and filtered. For each sample, productive Simpson clonality was calculated by taking the square root of Simpson's diversity index across productive rearrangements. Drawn from immuneACCESS, this table holds only the in-frame rearrangements with V and J called that TCRdb kept. Clones are partly lost; checked studies trace under half to an unresolved V gene and leave the rest unexplained. V, J and clone size were drawn from that table, and D and trimming were deduced from the DNA. The sample records around 140,000 clones, 60% to 80% of which are singletons. About 8.4% of the sample is in the top ten clones.

The TCR originated in a woman in her forties or fifties with active or convalescent COVID-19. Sequencing was performed on peripheral blood.

CDR3 region: CASSFRVSRGTEAFF. The DNA sequence is as follows: TGTGCCAGCAGTTTTCGGGTATCAAGGGGGACTGAAGCTTTCTTT. In this chain, TRBV27 is recombined with TRBJ1-1; D gene: possibly TRBD1, on 6 matching bases. From the cysteine up to the phenylalanine, the CDR3 has a length of 15 residues. Of all the DNA, just the CDR3 is kept, 45 bases in frame from base 1. In the germline V gene (reference sequence), CDR1 corresponds to MNHEY and CDR2 to SMNVEV. Relative to germline, V is 3 bases shorter and J is 5 bases shorter, with 16 bases between their ends.